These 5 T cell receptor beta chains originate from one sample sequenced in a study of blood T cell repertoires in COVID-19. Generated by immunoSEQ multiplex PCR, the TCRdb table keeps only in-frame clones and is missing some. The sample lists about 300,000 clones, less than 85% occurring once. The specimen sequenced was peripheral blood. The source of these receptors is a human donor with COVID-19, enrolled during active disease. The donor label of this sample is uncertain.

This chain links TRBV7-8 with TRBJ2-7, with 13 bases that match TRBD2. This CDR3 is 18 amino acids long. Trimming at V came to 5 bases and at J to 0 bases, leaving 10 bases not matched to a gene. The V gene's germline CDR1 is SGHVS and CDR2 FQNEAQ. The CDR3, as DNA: TGTGCCAGCAGCCGAGGACTAGCGGGAGTTTTCCCCTCCTACGAGCAGTACTTC. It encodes CASSRGLAGVFPSYEQYF.

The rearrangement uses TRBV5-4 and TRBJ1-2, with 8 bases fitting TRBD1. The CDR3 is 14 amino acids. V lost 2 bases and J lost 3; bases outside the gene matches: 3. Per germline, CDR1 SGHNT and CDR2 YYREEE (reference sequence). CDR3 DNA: TGTGCCAGCAGCTTTAGGGGACAGGACTATGGCTACACCTTC. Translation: CASSFRGQDYGYTF.

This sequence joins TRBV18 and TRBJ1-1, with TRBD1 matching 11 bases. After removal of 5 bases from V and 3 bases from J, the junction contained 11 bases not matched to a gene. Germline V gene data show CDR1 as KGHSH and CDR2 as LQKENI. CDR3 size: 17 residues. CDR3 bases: TGTGCCAGCTCAGCTGGGACAGGGGGTCAGTGGTACACTGAAGCTTTCTTT. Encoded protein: CASSAGTGGQWYTEAFF. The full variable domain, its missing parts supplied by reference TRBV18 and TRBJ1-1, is NAGVMQNPRHLVRRRGQEARLRCSPMKGHSHVYWYRQLPEEGLKFMVYLQKENIIDESGMPKERFSAEFPKEGPSILRIQQVVRGDSAAYFCASSAGTGGQWYTEAFFGQGTRLTVV.

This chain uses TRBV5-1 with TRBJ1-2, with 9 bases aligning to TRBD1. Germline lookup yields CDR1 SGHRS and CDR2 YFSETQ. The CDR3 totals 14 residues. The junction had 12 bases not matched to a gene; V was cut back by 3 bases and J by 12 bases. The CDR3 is CASSSGTGTLLNTF. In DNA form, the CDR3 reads TGCGCCAGCAGCTCCGGGACAGGGACTTTGTTAAACACCTTC. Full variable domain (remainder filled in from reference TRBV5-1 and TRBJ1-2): KAGVTQTPRYLIKTRGQQVTLSCSPISGHRSVSWYQQTPGQGLQFLFEYFSETQRNKGNFPGRFSGRQFSNSRSEMNVSTLELGDSALYLCASSSGTGTLLNTFGSGTRLTVV.

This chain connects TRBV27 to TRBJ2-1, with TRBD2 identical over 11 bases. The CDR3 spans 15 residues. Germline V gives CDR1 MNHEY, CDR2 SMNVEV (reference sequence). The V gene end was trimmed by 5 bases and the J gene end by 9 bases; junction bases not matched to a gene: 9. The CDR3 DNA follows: TGTGCCAGCAGTGAGACTAGCGGGACCGTGGGTGAGCAGTTCTTC. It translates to CASSETSGTVGEQFF.